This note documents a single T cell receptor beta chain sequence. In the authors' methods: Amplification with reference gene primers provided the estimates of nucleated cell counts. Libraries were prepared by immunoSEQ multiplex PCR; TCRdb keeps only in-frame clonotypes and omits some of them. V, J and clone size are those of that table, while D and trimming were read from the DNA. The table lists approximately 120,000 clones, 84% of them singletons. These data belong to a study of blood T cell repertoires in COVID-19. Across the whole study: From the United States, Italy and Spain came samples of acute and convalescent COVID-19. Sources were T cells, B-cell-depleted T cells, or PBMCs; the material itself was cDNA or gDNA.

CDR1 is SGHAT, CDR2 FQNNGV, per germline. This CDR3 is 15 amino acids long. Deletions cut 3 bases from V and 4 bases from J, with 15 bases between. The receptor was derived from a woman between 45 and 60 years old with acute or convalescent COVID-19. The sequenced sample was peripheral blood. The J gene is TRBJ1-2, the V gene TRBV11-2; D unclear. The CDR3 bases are TGTGCCAGCAGCTTGGGGAGCGGTACGTCCTATGGCTACACCTTC. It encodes CASSLGSGTSYGYTF.